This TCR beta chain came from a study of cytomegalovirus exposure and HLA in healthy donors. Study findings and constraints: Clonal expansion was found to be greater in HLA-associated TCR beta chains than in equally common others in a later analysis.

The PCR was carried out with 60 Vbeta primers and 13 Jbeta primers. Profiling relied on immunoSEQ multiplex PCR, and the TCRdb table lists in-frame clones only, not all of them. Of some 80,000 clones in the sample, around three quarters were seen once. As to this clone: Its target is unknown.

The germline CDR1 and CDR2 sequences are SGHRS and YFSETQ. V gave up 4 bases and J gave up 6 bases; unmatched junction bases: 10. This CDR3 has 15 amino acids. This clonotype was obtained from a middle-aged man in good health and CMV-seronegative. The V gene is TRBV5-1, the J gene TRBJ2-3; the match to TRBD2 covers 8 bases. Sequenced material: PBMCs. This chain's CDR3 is CASSVGLAEGDTQYF. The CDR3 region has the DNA TGCGCCAGCAGCGTCGGACTAGCCGAGGGGGATACGCAGTATTTT.